The 21 T cell receptor beta chains below all came from one sample that was sequenced in a study of blood T cell repertoires in COVID-19. Sequencing was performed with immunoSEQ multiplex PCR; in TCRdb, only in-frame clones are kept and a portion is missing. Altogether approximately 110,000 clones are present, roughly 72% being singletons, with the ten largest covering about 6.5%. Sequences were obtained from peripheral blood. Every receptor here comes from an elderly man with acute or convalescent COVID-19.

This chain links TRBV7-2 with TRBJ2-1; D is uncertain. The CDR3 is 14 amino acids. Trimming removed 1 base at V and 5 bases at J, with 9 bases between. Germline V gives CDR1 SGHTA, CDR2 FQGNSA. The CDR3 protein is CASSLDRGDNEQFF. For the CDR3, the DNA is TGTGCCAGCAGCTTAGACCGTGGAGACAATGAGCAGTTCTTC.

The rearrangement links TRBV6-1 to TRBJ1-5; TRBD1 is a possible D gene (5 bases). V lost 3 bases and J lost 6, with 15 bases in between. Per the germline V gene, CDR1 is MNHNS and CDR2 is SASEGT. This CDR3 spans 15 amino acids. The chain's CDR3 is CASSDSRVGRQPQHF. The CDR3 nucleotides read TGTGCCAGCAGTGATAGCAGGGTAGGTCGTCAGCCCCAGCATTTT.

V gene TRBV7-8 combines with J gene TRBJ2-1, with 8 bases lining up with TRBD2. CDR1 SGHVS and CDR2 FQNEAQ come from the germline V gene. V gave up 6 bases and J gave up 10 bases; unmatched junction bases: 5. The CDR3 totals 12 residues. CDR3 loop: CASSPVAGEQFF. CDR3 bases: TGTGCCAGCAGTCCAGTAGCGGGAGAGCAGTTCTTC.

The gene calls are TRBV28 and TRBJ1-5, with a possible D match to TRBD1 (6 bases). There are 14 residues in the CDR3. Germline V CDR1 and CDR2: MDHEN, SYDVKM. V dropped 2 bases and J dropped 7 bases, with 12 bases sitting between them. CDR3 sequence (DNA): TGTGCCAGCAGTTTAGCGAGGGGGGGCCAGCCCCAGCATTTT. The encoded protein is CASSLARGGQPQHF.

The chain is built from TRBV7-8 and TRBJ2-1, with D maybe TRBD1 (5 bases). The CDR3 length is 12 residues. The germline gives CDR1 SGHVS, CDR2 FQNEAQ. Deletions cut 0 bases from V and 15 bases from J, with 12 bases between. CDR3 DNA: TGTGCCAGCAGCTTAGCAGGACACCGGACGTTCTTC. Translated: CASSLAGHRTFF.

This chain links TRBV5-6 with TRBJ2-1, with 11 bases fitting TRBD2. The CDR3 extends over 14 amino acids. J gave up 4 bases and V 6 bases, and 3 bases lay outside the gene matches. Germline values: CDR1 SGHDT, CDR2 YYEEEE. The CDR3 spells CASTLAGGYNEQFF. The CDR3 nucleotides read TGTGCCAGCACTCTAGCGGGAGGTTACAATGAGCAGTTCTTC.

CDR3 sequence: CSVAGGRIYNEQFF. Written as DNA, the CDR3 is TGCAGCGTTGCGGGCGGGAGGATCTACAATGAGCAGTTCTTC. The chain employs TRBV29-1 and TRBJ2-1; TRBD2 matches at 8 bases. Germline CDR1 SQVTM, CDR2 ANQGSEA. This CDR3 has 14 amino acids. The ends lost 4 bases at V and 3 bases at J; junction bases unmatched: 5.

The chain links TRBV7-8 to TRBJ2-5; TRBD2 aligns across 10 bases. Germline V gene data show CDR1 as SGHVS and CDR2 as FQNEAQ. Trimming at V came to 5 bases and at J to 4 bases, leaving 10 bases not matched to a gene. CDR3 length: 16 residues. The CDR3 reads CASSPVSGRVGETQYF. Here the CDR3 DNA reads TGTGCCAGCAGCCCAGTGAGCGGGAGGGTGGGAGAGACCCAGTACTTC.

The V gene is TRBV10-3, the J gene TRBJ2-7, with 14 bases that match TRBD2. The CDR3 runs 16 residues. Germline-derived CDR1 and CDR2 are ENHRY and SYGVKD. V dropped 8 bases and J dropped 2; count of bases not matched to a gene: 8. In DNA, the CDR3 is TGTGCCATCGCGACTAGCGGGAGGGGATTGCCCTACGAGCAGTACTTC. This encodes CAIATSGRGLPYEQYF.

In DNA form, the CDR3 reads TGTGCCAGCAGCGCGGGGCAATACAATGAGCAGTTCTTC. It yields the protein CASSAGQYNEQFF. This chain joins TRBV2 and TRBJ2-1; maybe TRBD2 (6 bases). This CDR3 has 13 amino acids. Germline CDR1 is SNHLY and CDR2 is FYNNEI. Trimming took off 6 bases at V and 4 bases at J, with 10 bases between the two ends.

The CDR3 DNA reads TGTGCCACCAGCAGAGTTATTTCCTACGAGCAGTACTTC. This sequence encodes CATSRVISYEQYF. The chain recombines TRBV15 with TRBJ2-7; D remains ambiguous. Deletions cut 1 base from V and 1 base from J, with 5 bases between. CDR1 LNHNV and CDR2 YYDKDF come from the germline V gene (reference sequence). The CDR3 runs 13 residues.

CDR3 in amino acids: CASSPAMGDTIYF. The CDR3 region has the DNA TGTGCCAGCAGTCCGGCGATGGGCGACACCATATATTTT. V and J are TRBV6-6 and TRBJ1-3; D call uncertain. Germline V gives CDR1 MNHNY, CDR2 SVGAGI (reference sequence). This CDR3 region has 13 residues. Trimming stripped 5 bases from V and 8 bases from J, with 13 bases between.

V and J are TRBV29-1 and TRBJ2-1; 7 bases are shared with TRBD2. The CDR3 length is 14 residues. Germline V gene data show CDR1 as SQVTM and CDR2 as ANQGSEA. The ends lost 3 bases at V and 6 bases at J; junction bases unmatched: 8. CDR3 amino acids: CSVEGGSMANEQFF. As DNA, the CDR3 is TGCAGCGTTGAGGGCGGGAGTATGGCCAATGAGCAGTTCTTC.

This sequence joins TRBV7-2 and TRBJ2-1; 10 nucleotides line up with TRBD2. Trimming cost V 2 bases and J 8 bases; bases outside gene matches: 3. Germline V gene data show CDR1 as SGHTA and CDR2 as FQGNSA. This CDR3 has 14 residues. For the CDR3, the DNA is TGTGCCAGCAGCTTACCTAGCGGGAGCTATGAGCAGTTCTTC. Translated: CASSLPSGSYEQFF.

The chain employs TRBV5-4 and TRBJ2-3; 10 positions agree with TRBD2. The germline CDR1 and CDR2 sequences are SGHNT and YYREEE (reference sequence). This CDR3 contains 15 residues. With 1 base clipped from V and 3 bases from J, the junction kept 2 bases outside the gene matches. In nucleotides, the CDR3 is TGTGCCAGCAGCTTGATAGCGGGAGGTACAGATACGCAGTATTTT. Protein: CASSLIAGGTDTQYF.

In this sample, this clone turned up a few times. The V and J genes are TRBV5-6 and TRBJ1-3, with D tentatively TRBD1 (5 bases). Per the germline V gene, CDR1 is SGHDT and CDR2 is YYEEEE. V lost 4 bases, J lost 4 bases, and 9 bases lay in between. CDR3 length: 13 residues. The CDR3 nucleotides are TGTGCCAGCAGCGCAGGGTCCGGAAACACCATATATTTT. This encodes CASSAGSGNTIYF.

The chain uses TRBV7-2 and TRBJ2-2; D is ambiguous. CDR1 is SGHTA and CDR2 is FQGNSA in the germline V gene. CDR3 length equals 13 residues. Between the trimmed V and J ends, which lost 6 bases and 5 bases, there was a span of 10 bases. CDR3 nucleotide sequence: TGTGCCAGCAGATTTACTGCAACCGGGGAGCTGTTTTTT. It encodes CASRFTATGELFF.

The V gene is TRBV9, the J gene TRBJ2-4; 7 bases line up with TRBD2. This CDR3 is 14 amino acids long. CDR1 is SGDLS and CDR2 is YYNGEE in the germline V gene. The J segment lost 8 bases and the V segment lost 4 bases, leaving 9 bases of the junction unmatched. In DNA, the CDR3 is TGTGCCAGCAGCTTTAGGGCGGGAGAAGACATTCAGTACTTC. The encoded protein is CASSFRAGEDIQYF.

This clone showed up just a few times. This sequence joins TRBV6-6 and TRBJ2-7; a weak D match, TRBD1 (5 bases). This CDR3 region has 15 residues. Germline V gives CDR1 MNHNY, CDR2 SVGAGI (reference sequence). Trimming pared 2 bases from V and 5 bases from J, leaving 16 bases between. The CDR3 here is CASSYKGHPWHEQYF. The CDR3 nucleotides read TGTGCCAGCAGTTACAAGGGGCACCCCTGGCACGAGCAGTACTTC.

The CDR3, as DNA: TGTGCCAGCAGCCCGACAACGAACACTGAAGCTTTCTTT. Protein: CASSPTTNTEAFF. The gene calls are TRBV6-2 or TRBV6-3 and TRBJ1-1; D unresolved. V was clipped by 6 bases and J by 1 base, with 9 bases between them. This CDR3 has 13 amino acids. CDR1 and CDR2 from the germline V gene are MNHEY and SVGEGT.

The chain carries TRBV15 and TRBJ2-1, with D perhaps matching TRBD2 (6 bases). V lost 5 bases, J lost 0 bases, and 14 bases lay in between. This CDR3 spans 16 amino acids. CDR1 and CDR2 from the germline V gene are LNHNV and YYDKDF (reference sequence). In nucleotides, the CDR3 is TGTGCCACCAGCGCCCGGGACTCAGCCTCCTACAATGAGCAGTTCTTC. Translated: CATSARDSASYNEQFF.